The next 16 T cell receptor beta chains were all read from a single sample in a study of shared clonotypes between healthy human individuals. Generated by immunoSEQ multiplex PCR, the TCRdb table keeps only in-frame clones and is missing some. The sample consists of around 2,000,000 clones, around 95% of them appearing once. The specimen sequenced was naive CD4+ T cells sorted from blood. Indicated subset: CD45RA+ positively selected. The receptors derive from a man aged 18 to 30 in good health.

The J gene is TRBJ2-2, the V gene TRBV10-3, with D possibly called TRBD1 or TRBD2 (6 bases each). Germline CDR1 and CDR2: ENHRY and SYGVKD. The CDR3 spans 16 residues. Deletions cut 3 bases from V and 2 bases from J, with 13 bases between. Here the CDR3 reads CAISDYGGDNTGELFF. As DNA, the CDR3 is TGTGCCATCAGTGACTACGGGGGCGACAACACCGGGGAGCTGTTTTTT.

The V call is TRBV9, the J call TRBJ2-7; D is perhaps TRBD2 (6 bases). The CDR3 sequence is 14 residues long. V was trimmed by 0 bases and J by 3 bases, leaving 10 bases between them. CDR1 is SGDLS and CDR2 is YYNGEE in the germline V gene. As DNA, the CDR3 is TGTGCCAGCAGCGTAGGTCGGGAGATCTACGAGCAGTACTTC. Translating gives CASSVGREIYEQYF.

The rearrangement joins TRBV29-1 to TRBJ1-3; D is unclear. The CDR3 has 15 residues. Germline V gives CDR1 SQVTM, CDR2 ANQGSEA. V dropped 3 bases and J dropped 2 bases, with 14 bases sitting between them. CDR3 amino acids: CSVDVGGSPGNTIYF. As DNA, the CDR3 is TGCAGCGTTGACGTGGGAGGTTCCCCTGGAAACACCATATATTTT. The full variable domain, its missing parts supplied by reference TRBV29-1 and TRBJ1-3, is SAVISQKPSRDICQRGTSLTIQCQVDSQVTMMFWYRQQPGQSLTLIATANQGSEATYESGFVIDKFPISRPNLTFSTLTVSNMSPEDSSIYLCSVDVGGSPGNTIYFGEGSWLTVV.

The CDR3 nucleotides are TGTGCCAGCAGTTCACTTGTTTCCACTGAAGCTTTCTTT. This gives the protein CASSSLVSTEAFF. The chain links TRBV6-5 to TRBJ1-1; no reliable D call. The V gene's germline CDR1 is MNHEY and CDR2 SVGAGI. V shed 4 bases and J shed 4 bases, with 10 bases lying between them. This CDR3 is 13 amino acids long.

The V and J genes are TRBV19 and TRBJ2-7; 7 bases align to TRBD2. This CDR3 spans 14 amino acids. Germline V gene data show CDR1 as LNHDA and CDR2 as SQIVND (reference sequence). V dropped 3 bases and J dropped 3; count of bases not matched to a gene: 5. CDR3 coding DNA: TGTGCCAGTAGTATCTTCCGGACTAGCTACGAGCAGTACTTC. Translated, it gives CASSIFRTSYEQYF.

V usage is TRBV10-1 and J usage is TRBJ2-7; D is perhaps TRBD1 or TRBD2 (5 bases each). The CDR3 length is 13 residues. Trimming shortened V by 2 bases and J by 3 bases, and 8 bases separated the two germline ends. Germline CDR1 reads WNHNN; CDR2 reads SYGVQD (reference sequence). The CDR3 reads CASSERGRYEQYF. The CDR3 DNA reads TGCGCCAGCAGTGAGCGGGGCCGCTACGAGCAGTACTTC.

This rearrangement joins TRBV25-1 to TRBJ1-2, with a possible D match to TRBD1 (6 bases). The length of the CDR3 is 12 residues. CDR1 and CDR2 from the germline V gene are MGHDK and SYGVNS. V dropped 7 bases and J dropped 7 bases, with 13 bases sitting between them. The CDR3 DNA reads TGTGCCAGCAACAGGGCGGGTCTTGGCTACACCTTC. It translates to CASNRAGLGYTF.

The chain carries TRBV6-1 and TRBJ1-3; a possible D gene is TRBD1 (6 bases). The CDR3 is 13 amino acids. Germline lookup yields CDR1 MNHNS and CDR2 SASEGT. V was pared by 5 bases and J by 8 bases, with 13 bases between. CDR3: CASSPQGWDTIYF. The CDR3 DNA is TGTGCCAGCAGTCCCCAGGGGTGGGACACCATATATTTT.

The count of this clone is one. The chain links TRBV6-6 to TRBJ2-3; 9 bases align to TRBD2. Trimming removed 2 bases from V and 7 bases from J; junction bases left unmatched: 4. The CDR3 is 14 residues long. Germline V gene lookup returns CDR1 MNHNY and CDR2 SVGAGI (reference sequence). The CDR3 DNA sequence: TGTGCCAGCAGTTACCTGGCGGGGGGGAATACGCAGTATTTT. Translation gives CASSYLAGGNTQYF.

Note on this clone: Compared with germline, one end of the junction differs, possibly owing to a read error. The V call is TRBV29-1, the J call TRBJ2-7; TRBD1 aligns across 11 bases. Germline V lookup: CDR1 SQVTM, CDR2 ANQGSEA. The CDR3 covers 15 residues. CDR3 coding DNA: TGCAGCGTGGAAGGACAGGGGGCGCACACCTACGAGCAGTACTTC. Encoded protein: CSVEGQGAHTYEQYF.

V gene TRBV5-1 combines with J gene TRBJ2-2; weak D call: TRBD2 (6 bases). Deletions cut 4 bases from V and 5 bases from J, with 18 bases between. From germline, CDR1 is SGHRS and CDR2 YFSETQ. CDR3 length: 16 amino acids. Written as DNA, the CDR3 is TGCGCCAGCAGCCCTCAGGCGGGGTTTAGGACCGGGGAGCTGTTTTTT. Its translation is CASSPQAGFRTGELFF.

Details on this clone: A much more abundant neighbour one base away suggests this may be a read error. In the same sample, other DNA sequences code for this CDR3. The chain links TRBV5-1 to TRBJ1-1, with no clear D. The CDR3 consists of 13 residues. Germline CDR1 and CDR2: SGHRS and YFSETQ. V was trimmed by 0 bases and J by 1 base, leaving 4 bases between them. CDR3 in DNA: TGCGCCAGCAGCTTGGAGCAGAACACTGAAGCTTTCTTT. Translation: CASSLEQNTEAFF.

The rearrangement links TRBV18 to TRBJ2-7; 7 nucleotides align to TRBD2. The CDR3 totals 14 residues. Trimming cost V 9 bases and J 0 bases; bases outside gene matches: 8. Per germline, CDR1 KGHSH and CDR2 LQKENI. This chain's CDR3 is CASKDAGVSYEQYF. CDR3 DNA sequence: TGTGCCAGTAAAGACGCGGGAGTCTCCTACGAGCAGTACTTC.

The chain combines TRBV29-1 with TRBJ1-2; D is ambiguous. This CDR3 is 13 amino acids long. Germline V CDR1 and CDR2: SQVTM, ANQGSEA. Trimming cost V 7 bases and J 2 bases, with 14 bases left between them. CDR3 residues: CSATGRLNYGYTF. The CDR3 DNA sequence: TGCAGCGCAACCGGACGGCTCAACTATGGCTACACCTTC.

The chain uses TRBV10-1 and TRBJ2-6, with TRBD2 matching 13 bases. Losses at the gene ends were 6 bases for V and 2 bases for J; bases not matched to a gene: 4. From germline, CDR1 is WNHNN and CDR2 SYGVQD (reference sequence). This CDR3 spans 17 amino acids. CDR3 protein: CASRGLAGETGANVLTF. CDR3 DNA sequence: TGCGCCAGCAGAGGACTAGCGGGGGAGACTGGGGCCAACGTCCTGACTTTC.

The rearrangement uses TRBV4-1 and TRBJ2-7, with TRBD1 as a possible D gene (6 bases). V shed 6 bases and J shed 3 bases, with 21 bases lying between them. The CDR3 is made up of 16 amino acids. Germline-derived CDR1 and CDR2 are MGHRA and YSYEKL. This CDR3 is CASRATGTKFNYEQYF. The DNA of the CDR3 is TGCGCCAGCAGGGCCACCGGGACAAAATTCAACTACGAGCAGTACTTC.